This is a list of T cell receptor beta chains from one sample in a study of CD8+CD57+ T cells in acquired aplastic anemia. TCRdb analysed the reads with MiXCR anew, one entry per CDR3 protein. This sample has about 180,000 distinct CDR3 sequences, with 48% found just once. Sequenced input: sorted CD4+, CD8+, or CD8+CD57+ T cells (not recorded which) from PBMCs. These receptors were taken from a human donor with aplastic anemia. Each CDR3 is given with its conserved first and last residue. Each record gives: V gene, D gene, J gene, clone size, CDR3 protein, CDR3 DNA. A D gene is named only where the DNA matches it firmly. Rows may omit the clone size; those that give it use once, few, many or a size class.

TRBV4-3	TRBD2	TRBJ2-7	-	CASSQGLAGYEQYF	TGCGCCAGCAGCCAAGGACTAGCGGGTTACGAGCAGTACTTC
TRBV2	-	TRBJ1-5	-	CASSVGQLSNQPQHF	TGTGCCAGCAGTGTAGGACAGTTAAGCAATCAGCCCCAGCATTTT
TRBV10-3	TRBD1	TRBJ1-5	many	CAISTTGDSNQPQHF	TGTGCCATCAGTACGACAGGGGATAGCAATCAGCCCCAGCATTTT
TRBV10-3	-	TRBJ2-3	-	CAISGHDSDTQYF	TGTGCCATCAGTGGGCACGACTCTGATACGCAGTATTTT
TRBV5-1	TRBD1	TRBJ2-2	many	CASSLGTGTGNTGELFF	TGCGCCAGCAGCCTAGGGACAGGGACTGGTAACACCGGGGAGCTGTTTTTT
TRBV5-6	TRBD2	TRBJ2-3	-	CASGFLVGGGRAADTQYF	TGTGCCAGCGGCTTTTTGGTCGGTGGCGGGAGGGCCGCAGATACGCAGTATTTT
TRBV19	-	TRBJ1-1	-	CASSIRVPGRTEAFF	TGTGCCAGTAGTATACGCGTCCCGGGGCGGACTGAAGCTTTCTTT
TRBV10-3	-	TRBJ2-3	many	CAISGLGTSTDTQYF	TGTGCCATCAGTGGCCTGGGGACTAGCACAGATACGCAGTATTTT
TRBV10-3	TRBD1	TRBJ2-7	-	CTISETGTGLSYEQYF	TGTACCATCAGTGAAACCGGGACAGGTCTTTCCTACGAGCAGTACTTC
TRBV7-8	-	TRBJ1-4	-	CASSLVVTNEKLFF	TGTGCCAGCAGCTTAGTAGTTACTAATGAAAAACTGTTTTTT
TRBV11-1	TRBD1	TRBJ1-2	-	CASSPTGYGYTF	TGTGCCAGCAGCCCGACAGGGTATGGCTACACCTTC
TRBV19	-	TRBJ2-1	-	CASSLPFGGRGGYNEQFF	TGTGCCAGTAGTCTCCCGTTCGGGGGCAGGGGTGGTTACAATGAGCAGTTCTTC
TRBV24-1	-	TRBJ2-1	-	CATSRVGENEQSF	TGTGCCACCAGTCGTGTCGGGGAGAATGAGCAGTCCTTC
TRBV7-2	-	TRBJ1-5	many	CASSLELLNQPQHF	TGTGCCAGCAGCTTAGAACTGTTGAATCAGCCCCAGCATTTT
TRBV10-3	-	TRBJ1-4	-	CASTRGGKKLFF	TGTGCCAGCACTCGGGGGGGGAAAAAACTGTTTTTT
TRBV28	-	TRBJ1-5	-	CASSFSGSNQPQHF	TGTGCCAGCAGTTTTTCGGGGAGCAATCAGCCCCAGCATTTT
TRBV28	-	TRBJ1-2	few	CASSPLQSRAGDTF	TGTGCCAGCTCCCCTCTTCAGAGCAGGGCTGGTGACACCTTC
TRBV5-6	-	TRBJ2-7	-	CASSSGPGNDQYF	TGTGCCAGCAGCTCCGGGCCAGGGAACGATCAGTACTTC
TRBV11-2	-	TRBJ1-3	many	CASSLVLSGLSGNTIYF	TGTGCCAGCAGCTTAGTTCTATCAGGGCTCTCTGGAAACACCATATATTTT
TRBV20-1	-	TRBJ1-2	-	CSAFYDGYTF	TGCAGTGCTTTTTATGATGGCTACACCTTC
TRBV12-3/TRBV12-4	-	TRBJ1-1	-	CATRVLNTEAFF	TGTGCCACGCGAGTGCTGAACACTGAAGCTTTCTTT
TRBV20-1	TRBD2	TRBJ2-1	many	CSASSGYNEQFF	TGCAGTGCCTCTAGCGGTTACAATGAGCAGTTCTTC
TRBV5-6	-	TRBJ2-7	-	CASSPYGYEQYF	TGTGCCAGCAGCCCCTATGGCTACGAGCAGTACTTC
TRBV20-1	-	TRBJ2-5	-	CSARVQGQIETQYF	TGCAGTGCTAGAGTTCAGGGGCAGATAGAGACCCAGTACTTC
TRBV2	-	TRBJ1-5	many	CATSEDFNQPQHF	TGTGCCACCTCAGAGGACTTCAATCAGCCCCAGCATTTT
TRBV6-1	TRBD1	TRBJ1-5	many	CASSERQGGQPQHF	TGTGCCAGCAGTGAAAGGCAGGGGGGTCAGCCCCAGCATTTT
TRBV5-1	TRBD2	TRBJ2-1	many	CASSLGGSSGSNEQFF	TGCGCCAGCAGCTTGGGGGGATCTAGCGGGAGTAATGAGCAGTTCTTC
TRBV2	-	TRBJ2-6	-	CASSEGKGANVLTF	TGTGCCAGCAGTGAAGGGAAAGGGGCCAACGTCCTGACTTTC
TRBV7-2	TRBD1	TRBJ1-2	many	CASSSNGQGQYGYTF	TGTGCCAGCAGCTCGAACGGACAGGGGCAATATGGCTACACCTTC
TRBV7-6	-	TRBJ2-5	-	CASSAERAQETQYF	TGTGCCAGCAGCGCGGAGAGGGCCCAAGAGACCCAGTACTTC
TRBV3-1	-	TRBJ2-3	-	CASSPRSTSPLGDTQYF	TGTGCCAGCAGCCCACGGTCAACTAGCCCTCTGGGAGATACGCAGTATTTT
TRBV18	-	TRBJ2-3	-	CASSPRTSGGTGDTQYF	TGTGCCAGCTCACCCCGAACTTCGGGGGGGACAGGAGATACGCAGTATTTT
TRBV25-1	-	TRBJ1-1	few	CASSKPQGGDTEAFF	TGTGCCAGCAGCAAACCACAGGGAGGGGACACTGAAGCTTTCTTT
TRBV18	-	TRBJ1-1	-	CASSAELIPTEAFF	TGTGCCAGCTCAGCCGAACTAATCCCCACTGAAGCTTTCTTT
TRBV11-2	-	TRBJ2-7	-	CASSSSGVQGGFYEQYF	TGTGCCAGCAGCTCGTCGGGGGTCCAGGGAGGATTCTACGAGCAGTACTTC
TRBV11-1	-	TRBJ2-1	-	CASSLAGGGLVDEQFF	TGTGCCAGCAGCTTAGCGGGGGGAGGCCTCGTGGATGAGCAGTTCTTC
TRBV2	-	TRBJ1-4	many	CAGGEATNEKLFF	TGTGCCGGAGGGGAAGCCACTAATGAAAAACTGTTTTTT
TRBV19	-	TRBJ1-1	many	CASIPGLGTEAFF	TGTGCCAGTATCCCGGGCCTCGGAACTGAAGCTTTCTTT
TRBV12-3/TRBV12-4	-	TRBJ1-2	many	CASSPGLYGYTF	TGTGCCAGCAGCCCCGGACTCTATGGCTACACCTTC
TRBV12-3/TRBV12-4	-	TRBJ1-6	-	CASSLWGAKNSPLHF	TGTGCCAGCAGTTTATGGGGCGCGAAAAATTCACCCCTCCACTTT
TRBV2	TRBD2	TRBJ2-2	-	CASSPGGPWAGELFF	TGTGCCAGCAGTCCGGGAGGGCCCTGGGCCGGGGAGCTGTTTTTT
TRBV24-1	-	TRBJ1-5	-	CATSAVSNQPQHF	TGTGCCACCAGCGCTGTTAGCAATCAGCCCCAGCATTTT
TRBV25-1	TRBD1	TRBJ2-5	-	CASRLTGGGTQYF	TGTGCCAGCAGATTGACAGGGGGGGGGACCCAGTACTTC
TRBV19	-	TRBJ1-2	-	CASSIDSAGSRVDYGYTF	TGTGCCAGTAGTATAGATTCGGCAGGGTCGAGGGTTGACTATGGCTACACCTTC
TRBV20-1	-	TRBJ1-2	-	CSAPDRGTYGYTF	TGCAGTGCACCCGACCGGGGCACCTATGGCTACACCTTC
TRBV7-9	-	TRBJ1-4	-	CASSADSLNEKLFF	TGTGCCAGCAGCGCAGACAGCCTGAATGAAAAACTGTTTTTT
TRBV25-1	-	TRBJ1-2	-	CASSELINYGYTF	TGTGCCAGCAGTGAGTTAATAAACTATGGCTACACCTTC
TRBV27	-	TRBJ2-5	-	CASSSRQATWETQYF	TGTGCCAGCAGTTCAAGACAGGCCACGTGGGAGACCCAGTACTTC
TRBV12-3/TRBV12-4	TRBD1	TRBJ1-1	many	CASSFYGGTGGPAFF	TGTGCCAGCAGCTTTTATGGCGGAACAGGGGGCCCAGCTTTCTTT